The rows below give T cell receptor beta chains drawn from one sample of a study of cytomegalovirus exposure and HLA in healthy donors. The method was immunoSEQ multiplex PCR; TCRdb's version includes in-frame clones alone and lacks a portion of them. Here the sample spans over 150,000 clones, roughly 80% being singletons. The material sequenced was PBMCs. These receptors all come from a male donor in good health and CMV-seropositive. Each CDR3 is given with its conserved first and last residue. The D gene is left open where the match is weak. Only part of the rows carry a size: once, few, many, or a class if the clone is expanded.

D gene	clone size	J gene	V gene	CDR3 DNA	CDR3 protein
TRBD2	.	TRBJ2-7	TRBV30	TGTGCCTGGAGTGAACTAGCGGGGATCTACGAGCAGTACTTC	CAWSELAGIYEQYF
.	few	TRBJ2-3	TRBV5-1	TGCGCCAGCAGCTTGGGGGAGGTCACAGATACGCAGTATTTT	CASSLGEVTDTQYF
.	.	TRBJ1-2	TRBV5-4	TGTGCCAGCAGCTTGGATCGGATGACTTCGGATGGCTACACCTTC	CASSLDRMTSDGYTF
TRBD2	.	TRBJ2-1	TRBV27	TGTGCCAGCAGTTTCGGGACTAGCGAGCACAATGAGCAGTTCTTC	CASSFGTSEHNEQFF
.	.	TRBJ2-7	TRBV4-3	TGCGCCAGCAGCCGCCTCAGACAGGAAACATACGAGCAGTACTTC	CASSRLRQETYEQYF
TRBD1	.	TRBJ1-2	TRBV6-1	TGTGCCAGCAGTGAAGGGCCCGGGACAGCCTATGGCTACACCTTC	CASSEGPGTAYGYTF
.	.	TRBJ2-5	TRBV19	TGTGCCAGTAGTATCGGCCAGGGCGAAGAGACCCAGTACTTC	CASSIGQGEETQYF
TRBD1	.	TRBJ2-7	TRBV10-1	TGCGCCAGCAGTGACGGGACAGGGGCAAGCTACGAGCAGTACTTC	CASSDGTGASYEQYF
.	few	TRBJ1-6	TRBV7-6	TGTGCCAGCAGCGTAAATAATTCACCCCTCCACTTT	CASSVNNSPLHF
TRBD1	.	TRBJ1-6	TRBV5-1	TGCGCCAGCAGGGTTGGGGGACAGGGTAATTCACCCCTCCACTTT	CASRVGGQGNSPLHF
.	once	TRBJ1-2	TRBV19	TGTGCCAGTAACCCCGTGGAGGGTCGGAACTATGGCTACACCTTC	CASNPVEGRNYGYTF
TRBD1	.	TRBJ1-2	TRBV5-5	TGTGCCAGCAGCTTGAACCCGGGACAGGGGCGTAACTATGGCTACACCTTC	CASSLNPGQGRNYGYTF
.	.	TRBJ1-4	TRBV4-1	TGCGCCAGCAGCCAAGTTACGGGAACCTTGGGAGAAAAACTGTTTTTT	CASSQVTGTLGEKLFF
.	.	TRBJ1-4	TRBV6-5	TGTGCCAGCAGTCCGGGGGTAGAGGAAAAACTGTTTTTT	CASSPGVEEKLFF
TRBD1	.	TRBJ1-5	TRBV27	TGTGCCAGCAGAGGACAGGGTTGGAATCAGCCCCAGCATTTT	CASRGQGWNQPQHF
.	.	TRBJ2-7	TRBV28	TGTGCCAGCGCATCACTTTACTACGAGCAGTACTTC	CASASLYYEQYF
.	.	TRBJ2-5	TRBV6-5	TGTGCCAGCAGTTACTCAGACGGGGAGACCCAGTACTTC	CASSYSDGETQYF
TRBD1	.	TRBJ1-6	TRBV7-9	TGTGCCAGCAGCCGACAGGGGGCCGTTTCACCCCTCCACTTT	CASSRQGAVSPLHF
.	.	TRBJ1-2	TRBV30	TGTGCCTGGAGTGTCCTAACCCGGAGCTTCGACTATGGCTACACCTTC	CAWSVLTRSFDYGYTF
.	.	TRBJ2-7	TRBV18	TGTGCCAGCTCACCATCCCAGGTATCCTACGAGCAGTACTTC	CASSPSQVSYEQYF
.	.	TRBJ1-2	TRBV28	TGTGCCAGCAGGTCAGGCCCGGCGGGTGGCTACACCTTC	CASRSGPAGGYTF
TRBD1	once	TRBJ1-4	TRBV15	TGTGCCACCAGCAGAGTTAGAGCGGGGACAGGGGGCGAAAAACTGTTTTTT	CATSRVRAGTGGEKLFF
TRBD1	.	TRBJ1-2	TRBV5-4	TGTGCCAGCAGCTTTCGACAGGGGGAGGATGGCTACACCTTC	CASSFRQGEDGYTF
.	.	TRBJ1-6	TRBV5-1	TGCGCCAGCAGCTTGAGCCAGGCAAATTCACCCCTCCACTTT	CASSLSQANSPLHF
TRBD1	.	TRBJ2-5	TRBV30	TGTGCCTGGAGTGTAATGGGAACAGGGGTGACCCAGTACTTC	CAWSVMGTGVTQYF
TRBD1	.	TRBJ1-6	TRBV5-4	TGTGCCAGCAGCCGGGACAGGGATTCACCCCTCCACTTT	CASSRDRDSPLHF
TRBD2	.	TRBJ2-2	TRBV7-8	TGTGCCAGCAGCTTATATACCCTAGCGGGGGGGCCGAACACCGGGGAGCTGTTTTTT	CASSLYTLAGGPNTGELFF
TRBD1	.	TRBJ2-5	TRBV18	TGTGCCAGCTCACCACAGGGGACAGGGAACCAAGAGACCCAGTACTTC	CASSPQGTGNQETQYF
.	.	TRBJ1-6	TRBV11-2	TGTGCCAGCAGCGTTATCGACAGTGGGAATTCACCCCTCCACTTT	CASSVIDSGNSPLHF
TRBD2	.	TRBJ2-7	TRBV28	TGTGCCAGCAGGAATAGCGGGAGGGCCGACGAGCAGTACTTC	CASRNSGRADEQYF
.	.	TRBJ1-1	TRBV7-8	TGTGCCAGCAGCGGCTCTCTAGGAACAGGGATGAACACTGAAGCTTTCTTT	CASSGSLGTGMNTEAFF
.	.	TRBJ1-2	TRBV18	TGTGCCAGCTCACCATCAGGAGGGTCGAACTATGGCTACACCTTC	CASSPSGGSNYGYTF
.	few	TRBJ2-1	TRBV27	TGTGCCAGCAGTTTGACAATTAGGTTGCGAAATGAGCAGTTCTTC	CASSLTIRLRNEQFF
TRBD2	.	TRBJ2-1	TRBV13	TGTGCCAGCGGCCGAGGGGGACTAGCCCTACGCGAGCAGTTCTTC	CASGRGGLALREQFF
TRBD1	once	TRBJ1-2	TRBV7-9	TGTGCCAGCAGACGAGGGACAGCCTATGGCTACACCTTC	CASRRGTAYGYTF
.	.	TRBJ1-1	TRBV9	TGTGCCAGCAGCACGACTGCCGTAGGCCCCACTGAAGCTTTCTTT	CASSTTAVGPTEAFF
TRBD1	.	TRBJ2-7	TRBV4-1	TGCGCCAGCAGCCAAGACCTTTCCGGGACAGGGTACGAGCAGTACTTC	CASSQDLSGTGYEQYF
.	.	TRBJ1-5	TRBV27	TGTGCCAGCAGTTTATCCACAGCAAACAATCAGCCCCAGCATTTT	CASSLSTANNQPQHF
.	.	TRBJ2-7	TRBV25-1	TGTGCCAGCAGTGAATTCCGGGAGAAAAGCTACGAGCAGTACTTC	CASSEFREKSYEQYF
TRBD1	.	TRBJ2-3	TRBV6-4	TGTGCCAGCAGCATCGGGACAGGGGGCACAGATACGCAGTATTTT	CASSIGTGGTDTQYF
.	.	TRBJ2-1	TRBV30	TGTGCCTGGAGTGGACTACACAATGAGCAGTTCTTC	CAWSGLHNEQFF
TRBD2	few	TRBJ2-7	TRBV2	TGTGCCAGCCTCGGGGGGAATACCTACGAGCAGTACTTC	CASLGGNTYEQYF
.	.	TRBJ1-3	TRBV7-6	TGTGCCAGCAGCTTACCGGGGGTAGGAAACACCATATATTTT	CASSLPGVGNTIYF
TRBD2	.	TRBJ2-3	TRBV9	TGTGCCAGCAGCGTAGCTAGGAGCGGGGGGCGGACAGATACGCAGTATTTT	CASSVARSGGRTDTQYF
TRBD1	.	TRBJ1-5	TRBV7-8	TGTGCCAGCAGCCCCTTGACAGGGGGACAGCCCCAGCATTTT	CASSPLTGGQPQHF
TRBD1	few	TRBJ2-3	TRBV5-4	TGTGCCAGCAGCACGGGACAGAACACAGATACGCAGTATTTT	CASSTGQNTDTQYF
.	.	TRBJ2-2	TRBV6-1	TGTGCCAGCAGTGGGCTGGAGCGGCACACCGGGGAGCTGTTTTTT	CASSGLERHTGELFF
TRBD1	few	TRBJ2-7	TRBV4-3	TGCGCCAGCAGCCAAGAGGCCGGGACAGGGAAGCAGTACTTC	CASSQEAGTGKQYF
.	.	TRBJ1-1	TRBV6-5	TGTGCCAGCAGTTTGCAGGGGTCCCCTGAAGCTTTCTTT	CASSLQGSPEAFF
TRBD1	.	TRBJ2-6	TRBV6-5	TGTGCCAGCAGTGTCAGGGGGCCTGGGGCCAACGTCCTGACTTTC	CASSVRGPGANVLTF
TRBD1	.	TRBJ1-1	TRBV15	TGTGCCACCAGCAGAGAGCGGACAGGGGGGACTGAAGCTTTCTTT	CATSRERTGGTEAFF
.	once	TRBJ2-7	TRBV5-1	TGCGCCAGCAGCTTACAGACAGCTGGGTACGAGCAGTACTTC	CASSLQTAGYEQYF
TRBD1	.	TRBJ1-5	TRBV6-4	TGTGCCAGCAGCAGACAGGGGGGACAGCCCCAGCATTTT	CASSRQGGQPQHF
TRBD1	.	TRBJ2-5	TRBV7-2	TGTGCCAGCACCCTCATGGGACAGGGAGTTACCCAGTACTTC	CASTLMGQGVTQYF
.	.	TRBJ2-5	TRBV11-2	TGTGCCAGCAGCCTGGGTGGCGGAGTCCAAGAGACCCAGTACTTC	CASSLGGGVQETQYF
.	few	TRBJ2-5	TRBV28	TGTGCCAGCAGTTTATCGCCAGCGCAAGAGACCCAGTACTTC	CASSLSPAQETQYF
.	.	TRBJ2-3	TRBV10-3	TGTGCCATCAGCCAGGACTTCACAGATACGCAGTATTTT	CAISQDFTDTQYF
.	few	TRBJ1-2	TRBV7-2	TGTGCCAGCAGCCTTCTCCCTGAGAGGGCGAGCGGCTACACCTTC	CASSLLPERASGYTF